Below, 18 T cell receptor beta chains from the same sample are listed, as sequenced in a study of T cell changes during pregnancy in multiple sclerosis. Only in-frame clones appear in the TCRdb table, and some are missing; sequencing was by immunoSEQ multiplex PCR. The table shows 11,000 or so clones, with roughly 94% occurring only once. The sequenced sample was CD4+ T cells from peripheral blood mononuclear cells, obtained before pregnancy. The source is a female donor with multiple sclerosis, enrolled in a pregnancy study.

The chain links TRBV11-2 to TRBJ2-7; 10 bases fit TRBD1. Germline CDR1 reads SGHAT; CDR2 reads FQNNGV. After removal of 5 bases from V and 6 bases from J, the junction contained 1 base not matched to a gene. There are 12 residues in the CDR3. The CDR3 loop is CASSRDRGEQYF. CDR3 bases: TGTGCCAGCAGCCGGGACAGGGGCGAGCAGTACTTC.

This clone occurred once. CDR3 residues: CASTPSGTVPYEQYF. The CDR3 DNA follows: TGTGCCAGCACTCCTAGCGGGACGGTACCTTACGAGCAGTACTTC. The chain recombines TRBV27 with TRBJ2-7; TRBD2 agrees at 9 bases. V lost 7 bases and J lost 4; bases outside the gene matches: 11. This CDR3 region has 15 residues. The germline gives CDR1 MNHEY, CDR2 SMNVEV (reference sequence).

This clone was observed a single time. V gene TRBV28 combines with J gene TRBJ1-2, with D unresolved. This CDR3 comprises 11 residues. Trimming cost V 3 bases and J 8 bases, with 7 bases left between them. CDR1 and CDR2 from the germline V gene are MDHEN and SYDVKM. Here the CDR3 reads CASSLAWGYTF. The CDR3 region has the DNA TGTGCCAGCAGTTTGGCATGGGGCTACACCTTC.

V is TRBV7-9 and J is TRBJ2-7; no reliable D call. CDR3 length equals 16 residues. Germline CDR1 is SEHNR and CDR2 is FQNEAQ (reference sequence). V was pared by 0 bases and J by 1 base, with 13 bases between. CDR3 sequence: CASSLALAGSSYEQYF. The CDR3 DNA is TGTGCCAGCAGCTTAGCGCTGGCAGGATCATCCTACGAGCAGTACTTC.

In this sample, this clone turned up once. The chain combines TRBV6-1 with TRBJ2-3; D not resolved. The CDR3 is 13 residues long. The germline gives CDR1 MNHNS, CDR2 SASEGT. Trimming took off 8 bases at V and 3 bases at J, with 12 bases between the two ends. The chain's CDR3 is CASQQTVTDTQYF. For the CDR3, the DNA is TGTGCCAGCCAACAGACGGTTACAGATACGCAGTATTTT.

The rearrangement joins TRBV27 to TRBJ1-3; 7 nucleotides align to TRBD1. J lost 2 bases, V lost 8 bases, and 12 bases had no gene match. There are 16 residues in the CDR3. CDR1 and CDR2 (germline): MNHEY, SMNVEV (reference sequence). CDR3 in amino acids: CASSHRGLLAGNTIYF. The CDR3 coding sequence is TGTGCCAGCTCACACAGGGGACTCCTGGCTGGAAACACCATATATTTT.

This chain joins TRBV12-1 and TRBJ2-3; whether TRBD2, the table's D call, matches the DNA was not checked. TRBV12-1 is described as a pseudogene. This CDR3 region has 13 residues. Here the CDR3 DNA reads TGTGCCAGCAGCTTTATCCGGCGGGATACGCAGTATTTT. It specifies CASSFIRRDTQYF.

In its sample, this clone was seen once. This chain uses TRBV7-6 with TRBJ2-1; 8 bases agree with TRBD1. Germline values: CDR1 SGHVS, CDR2 FNYEAQ. With 2 bases clipped from V and 5 bases from J, the junction kept 5 bases outside the gene matches. CDR3 length: 15 residues. As DNA, the CDR3 is TGTGCCAGCAGCTTACTTCAGGGGGCAAACAATGAGCAGTTCTTC. Its translation is CASSLLQGANNEQFF.

This clone was seen more than once but under ten times. This chain links TRBV19 with TRBJ1-1, with D hard to call. This CDR3 is 14 amino acids long. V was pared by 5 bases and J by 3 bases, with 13 bases between. Germline assignment: CDR1 LNHDA and CDR2 SQIVND (reference sequence). CDR3 sequence (DNA): TGTGCCAGTAGTTCTCCGAATCGGGACACTGAAGCTTTCTTT. It codes for CASSSPNRDTEAFF.

The V and J genes are TRBV25-1 and TRBJ1-6; 9 nucleotides line up with TRBD1. V lost 4 bases, J lost 7 bases, and 5 bases stayed unmatched. Germline V CDR1 and CDR2: MGHDK, SYGVNS. CDR3 length: 15 residues. For the CDR3, the DNA is TGTGCCAGCAGTGCTTGGACAGGGGTAAATTCACCCCTCCACTTT. It is translated as CASSAWTGVNSPLHF. Full variable domain (remainder filled in from reference TRBV25-1 and TRBJ1-6): EADIYQTPRYLVIGTGKKITLECSQTMGHDKMYWYQQDPGMELHLIHYSYGVNSTEKGDLSSESTVSRIRTEHFPLTLESARPSHTSQYLCASSAWTGVNSPLHFGNGTRLTVT.

The chain is built from TRBV19 and TRBJ1-5; D remains unclear. V was shortened by 6 bases and J by 4 bases, with 13 bases between the two germline ends. The CDR3 extends over 14 amino acids. Germline assignment: CDR1 LNHDA and CDR2 SQIVND (reference sequence). CDR3 DNA: TGTGCCAGTAGGCCCGAAAAACAAAATCAGCCCCAGCATTTT. Its translation is CASRPEKQNQPQHF.

The chain joins TRBV5-6 to TRBJ2-1; 7 bases fit TRBD2. This CDR3 region has 16 residues. Germline-derived CDR1 and CDR2 are SGHDT and YYEEEE. V trimming: 4 bases; J trimming: 9 bases; junction bases outside the gene matches: 16. This chain's CDR3 is CASSPLLALTEVEQFF. For the CDR3, the DNA is TGTGCCAGCAGCCCCCTACTAGCGTTAACAGAGGTTGAGCAGTTCTTC. The whole variable domain, remainder taken from reference TRBV5-6 and TRBJ2-1, is DAGVTQSPTHLIKTRGQQVTLRCSPKSGHDTVSWYQQALGQGPQFIFQYYEEEERQRGNFPDRFSGHQFPNYSSELNVNALLLGDSALYLCASSPLLALTEVEQFFGPGTRLTVL.

The rearrangement joins TRBV7-8 to TRBJ1-5; the match to TRBD1 covers 7 bases. Germline CDR1 SGHVS, CDR2 FQNEAQ. The V segment lost 1 base and the J segment 4 bases; nucleotides outside the gene matches: 4. The CDR3 totals 15 residues. This CDR3 reads CASSLGQGSNQPQHF. Here the CDR3 DNA reads TGTGCCAGCAGCTTAGGACAGGGATCTAATCAGCCCCAGCATTTT.

The V gene is TRBV27, the J gene TRBJ2-1, with D tentatively TRBD2 (6 bases). The CDR3 totals 15 residues. CDR1 and CDR2 from the germline V gene are MNHEY and SMNVEV (reference sequence). Trimming removed 6 bases at V and 7 bases at J, with 19 bases between. DNA of the CDR3: TGTGCCAGCAGCCGAGGACTATTCCTACGGAATGAGCAGTTCTTC. Translating gives CASSRGLFLRNEQFF.

The chain couples TRBV7-9 to TRBJ2-3, with 9 positions matching TRBD2. Trimming cost V 4 bases and J 6 bases; bases outside gene matches: 5. This CDR3 has 14 amino acids. Germline lookup yields CDR1 SEHNR and CDR2 FQNEAQ (reference sequence). CDR3 sequence reads: CASSSSLAGDTQYF. CDR3 bases: TGTGCCAGCAGCTCAAGTCTAGCGGGGGATACGCAGTATTTT. Combining the CDR3 with reference TRBV7-9 and TRBJ2-3 gives the whole variable domain DTGVSQNPRHKITKRGQNVTFRCDPISEHNRLYWYRQTLGQGPEFLTYFQNEAQLEKSRLLSDRFSAERPKGSFSTLEIQRTEQGDSAMYLCASSSSLAGDTQYFGPGTRLTVL.

This chain joins TRBV6-5 and TRBJ2-7, with 7 bases aligning to TRBD1. V lost 6 bases, J lost 0 bases, and 5 bases stayed unmatched. There are 14 residues in the CDR3. In germline, CDR1 is MNHEY, CDR2 SVGAGI. This CDR3 is CASRRGQNSYEQYF. The CDR3 DNA reads TGTGCCAGCAGACGGGGACAGAACTCCTACGAGCAGTACTTC.

The V and J genes are TRBV19 and TRBJ1-1, with D possibly TRBD1 on 6 matching bases. Germline V gives CDR1 LNHDA, CDR2 SQIVND (reference sequence). V shed 6 bases and J shed 5 bases, with 25 bases lying between them. This CDR3 is built from 17 residues. The CDR3 reads CASRASELLGAETEAFF. Written as DNA, the CDR3 is TGTGCCAGTAGGGCATCGGAACTTTTGGGGGCGGAAACTGAAGCTTTCTTT.

The chain couples TRBV19 to TRBJ1-2, with no clear D. Trimming cost V 6 bases and J 5 bases, with 19 bases left between them. Germline values: CDR1 LNHDA, CDR2 SQIVND (reference sequence). This CDR3 spans 15 amino acids. CDR3 in amino acids: CASSPPRGSTYGYTF. CDR3 DNA sequence: TGTGCCAGTAGCCCTCCCCGGGGATCTACTTATGGCTACACCTTC.